One sample yielded the 17 T cell receptor beta chains listed below, sequenced in a study of human thymus T cells. Profiled with immunoSEQ multiplex PCR; TCRdb holds only in-frame clones, not every one. The repertoire holds tens of thousands of clones, around 94% seen once, with 0.095% to 0.15% in the top ten. The material sequenced was blood. These receptor sequences come from a boy under two years old with a congenital heart defect but otherwise immunologically healthy.

This clone was found once. This sequence joins TRBV6-5 and TRBJ2-5; tentative D call: TRBD1 (5 bases). This CDR3 has 14 amino acids. V lost 6 bases to trimming and J lost 5 bases, with 16 bases between them. Germline CDR1 reads MNHEY; CDR2 reads SVGAGI. In DNA form, the CDR3 reads TGTGCCAGCAGACCCCCTCAGGGTTTGGAGACCCAGTACTTC. Protein product: CASRPPQGLETQYF.

This clone has more than one count but fewer than ten. The chain employs TRBV7-9 and TRBJ1-5; 8 positions agree with TRBD1. CDR1 SEHNR and CDR2 FQNEAQ come from the germline V gene (reference sequence). After removal of 5 bases from V and 4 bases from J, the junction contained 4 bases not matched to a gene. CDR3 length equals 14 residues. CDR3 DNA: TGTGCCAGCAGCGCCGGGACAGGAAATCAGCCCCAGCATTTT. It codes for CASSAGTGNQPQHF.

The chain has TRBV7-2 and TRBJ2-5; TRBD2 matches 9 bases. The V gene end was trimmed by 2 bases and the J gene end by 2 bases; junction bases not matched to a gene: 9. Germline-derived CDR1 and CDR2 are SGHTA and FQGNSA. This CDR3 contains 17 residues. CDR3 region: CASSLRLAGIRQETQYF. The CDR3, as DNA: TGTGCCAGCAGCTTACGGCTAGCGGGGATAAGACAAGAGACCCAGTACTTC.

The chain is built from TRBV11-3 and TRBJ1-2; 9 bases fit TRBD1. Germline CDR1 reads SGHNT; CDR2 reads YENEEA. The CDR3 loop spans 14 amino acids. V was clipped by 2 bases and J by 4 bases; unmatched bases: 2. CDR3 region: CASSLLTGGYGYTF. The DNA for the CDR3 is TGTGCCAGCAGCTTATTGACAGGGGGCTATGGCTACACCTTC.

V is TRBV4-1 and J is TRBJ1-5; unclear D gene. There are 13 residues in the CDR3. V dropped 6 bases and J dropped 9 bases, with 15 bases sitting between them. Germline V gene sequence: CDR1 MGHRA, CDR2 YSYEKL. The CDR3 DNA is TGCGCCAGCAGGCAATCAGTGGTGGGGCCCCAGCATTTT. It specifies CASRQSVVGPQHF.

This clone appeared once. V and J are TRBV27 and TRBJ2-1; TRBD2 aligns across 8 bases. The CDR3 runs 14 residues. Germline V gene sequence: CDR1 MNHEY, CDR2 SMNVEV (reference sequence). Losses at the gene ends were 7 bases for V and 6 bases for J; bases not matched to a gene: 8. DNA for the CDR3: TGTGCCAGCACCCCGGGGGGGCCAGGCAATGAGCAGTTCTTC. It translates to CASTPGGPGNEQFF.

This clone was counted once. Other DNA variants within this sample encode the same CDR3. V gene TRBV4-3 combines with J gene TRBJ1-1; D unresolved. Germline CDR1 reads LGHNA; CDR2 reads YSLEER. The CDR3 length is 13 residues. V gave up 1 base and J gave up 1 base, with 4 bases separating them. The CDR3 loop reads CASSQAGNTEAFF. The CDR3 coding sequence is TGCGCCAGCAGCCAAGCAGGGAACACTGAAGCTTTCTTT.

The CDR3 sequence is CASSLLTPSPYNEQFF. As DNA, the CDR3 is TGTGCCAGCAGTTTATTGACCCCGAGCCCCTACAATGAGCAGTTCTTC. The V call is TRBV27, the J call TRBJ2-1, with unresolved D. CDR3 size: 16 residues. Trimming pared 1 base from V and 2 bases from J, leaving 12 bases between. Germline CDR1 and CDR2: MNHEY and SMNVEV (reference sequence).

This chain joins TRBV6-4 and TRBJ2-2; D may be TRBD1 (5 bases). The ends were cut back, 9 bases at V and 4 bases at J, with 6 bases in the middle. The CDR3 consists of 11 residues. The germline V gene has CDR1 MRHNA and CDR2 SNTAGT. CDR3 nucleotides: TGTGCCAGGGACACCACCGGGGAGCTGTTTTTT. This gives the protein CARDTTGELFF.

This clone showed up just a few times. This chain links TRBV10-1 with TRBJ2-7; the match to TRBD1 covers 10 bases. Germline CDR1 is WNHNN and CDR2 is SYGVQD (reference sequence). V dropped 0 bases and J dropped 4; count of bases not matched to a gene: 0. The CDR3 extends over 14 amino acids. As DNA, the CDR3 is TGCGCCAGCAGTGAGTCGGGACAGGGGTACGAGCAGTACTTC. Its translation: CASSESGQGYEQYF.

For the CDR3, the DNA is TGTGCCAGCAGTGAGGTCAGACAGAACACTGAAGCTTTCTTT. Its translation: CASSEVRQNTEAFF. The genes are TRBV2 and TRBJ1-1, with D unclear. The CDR3 contains 14 residues. Germline V gene sequence: CDR1 SNHLY, CDR2 FYNNEI. The V gene lost 3 bases and the J gene lost 1 base, with 9 bases spanning the gap.

This chain connects TRBV6-5 to TRBJ2-7, with D possibly being TRBD2 (5 bases). The CDR3 spans 14 residues. CDR1 and CDR2 (germline): MNHEY, SVGAGI. V was shortened by 4 bases and J by 3 bases, with 13 bases between the two germline ends. CDR3 loop: CASSFEGLSYEQYF. CDR3 nucleotide sequence: TGTGCCAGCAGTTTCGAGGGCCTAAGCTACGAGCAGTACTTC.

V and J are TRBV4-3 and TRBJ2-5, with TRBD1 as a possible D gene (5 bases). Germline loops: CDR1 LGHNA, CDR2 YSLEER. The CDR3 is made up of 15 amino acids. V gave up 0 bases and J gave up 4 bases, with 12 bases separating them. This CDR3 is CASSQDPSGLETQYF. CDR3 DNA: TGCGCCAGCAGCCAAGATCCTTCAGGGCTAGAGACCCAGTACTTC.

The chain has TRBV7-8 and TRBJ1-3, with D unresolved. The ends were cut back, 2 bases at V and 3 bases at J, with 8 bases in the middle. The CDR3 has 14 amino acids. The V gene's germline CDR1 is SGHVS and CDR2 FQNEAQ. In DNA, the CDR3 is TGTGCCAGCAGCTTACTCTTCTATGGAAACACCATATATTTT. This encodes CASSLLFYGNTIYF.

V and J are TRBV6-5 and TRBJ1-3, with unresolved D. Germline CDR1 reads MNHEY; CDR2 reads SVGAGI. The V end lost 8 bases, the J end lost 4 bases, and 15 bases lay between the germline ends. The CDR3 is 14 residues long. In nucleotides, the CDR3 is TGTGCCAGCCAACTCCGAGGGAAAGGAAACACCATATATTTT. As protein: CASQLRGKGNTIYF.

The chain's CDR3 is CAWSPGLAGGQETQYF. The CDR3 coding sequence is TGTGCCTGGAGTCCGGGACTAGCGGGGGGGCAAGAGACCCAGTACTTC. The rearrangement links TRBV30 to TRBJ2-5, with 16 bases identical to TRBD2. This CDR3 has 16 residues. CDR1 and CDR2 from the germline V gene are GTSNPN and SVGIG (reference sequence). After removal of 2 bases from V and 2 bases from J, the junction contained 2 bases not matched to a gene.

The V call is TRBV18, the J call TRBJ2-3; D gene ambiguous. The ends were cut back, 3 bases at V and 0 bases at J, with 4 bases in the middle. The CDR3 is 13 residues long. Per the germline V gene, CDR1 is KGHSH and CDR2 is LQKENI. The chain's CDR3 is CASSPDSTDTQYF. As DNA, the CDR3 is TGTGCCAGCTCACCGGACAGCACAGATACGCAGTATTTT.